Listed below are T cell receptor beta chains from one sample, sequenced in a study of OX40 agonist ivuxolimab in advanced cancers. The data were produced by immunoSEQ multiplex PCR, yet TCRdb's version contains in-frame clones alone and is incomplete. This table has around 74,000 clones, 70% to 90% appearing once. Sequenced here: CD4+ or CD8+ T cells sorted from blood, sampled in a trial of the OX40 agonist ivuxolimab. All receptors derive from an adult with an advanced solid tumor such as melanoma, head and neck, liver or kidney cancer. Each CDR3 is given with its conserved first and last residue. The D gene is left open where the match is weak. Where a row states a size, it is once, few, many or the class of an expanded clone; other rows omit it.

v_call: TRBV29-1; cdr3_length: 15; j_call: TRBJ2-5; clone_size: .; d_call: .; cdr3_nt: TGCAGCGTTGAACCCTCGAGGGCATTGGGAGAGACCCAGTACTTC; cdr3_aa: CSVEPSRALGETQYF
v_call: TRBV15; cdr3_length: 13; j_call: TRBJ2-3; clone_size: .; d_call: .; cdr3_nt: TGTGCCACCAGCAGAGATAAAAGATACACGCAGTATTTT; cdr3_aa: CATSRDKRYTQYF
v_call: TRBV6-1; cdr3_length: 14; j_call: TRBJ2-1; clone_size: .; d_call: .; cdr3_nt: TGTGCCAGTCTATCAGGGCAGCAAATCAATGAGCAGTTCTTC; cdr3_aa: CASLSGQQINEQFF
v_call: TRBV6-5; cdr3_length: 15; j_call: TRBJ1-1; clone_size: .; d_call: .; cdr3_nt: TGTGCCAGCAGGAGGGGGGGGTCGGAGAACACTGAAGCTTTCTTT; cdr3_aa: CASRRGGSENTEAFF
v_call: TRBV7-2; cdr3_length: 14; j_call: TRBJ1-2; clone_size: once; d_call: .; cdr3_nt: TGTGCCAGCAGCTTTGGCAGCGCTAACTATGGCTACACCTTC; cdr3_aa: CASSFGSANYGYTF
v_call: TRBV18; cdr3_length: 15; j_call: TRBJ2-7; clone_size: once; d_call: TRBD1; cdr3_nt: TGTGCCAGCTCACAGCCGGGACAGGGGTCCTACGAGCAGTACTTC; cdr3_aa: CASSQPGQGSYEQYF
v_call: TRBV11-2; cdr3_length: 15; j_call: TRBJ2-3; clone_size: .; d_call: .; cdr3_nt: TGTGCCAGCCGACCCTCAGGGGAGGGGGTCCATACGCAGTATTTT; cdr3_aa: CASRPSGEGVHTQYF
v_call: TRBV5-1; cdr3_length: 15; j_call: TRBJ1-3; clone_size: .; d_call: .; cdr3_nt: TGCGCCAGCAGCTTGGACGGACAAGGTGGAAACACCATATATTTT; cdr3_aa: CASSLDGQGGNTIYF
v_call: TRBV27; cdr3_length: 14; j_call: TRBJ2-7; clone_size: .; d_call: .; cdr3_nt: TGTGCCAGCAAAGCCCAGAGGGTCTCCTACGAGCAGTACTTC; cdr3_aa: CASKAQRVSYEQYF
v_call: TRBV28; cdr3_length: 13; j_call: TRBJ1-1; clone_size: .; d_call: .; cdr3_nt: TGTGCCAGCAGTTTAGGCAGGAACACTGAAGCTTTCTTT; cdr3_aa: CASSLGRNTEAFF
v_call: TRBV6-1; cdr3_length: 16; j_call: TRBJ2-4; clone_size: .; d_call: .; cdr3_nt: TGTGCCAGCAGTGAAGCTTACAGGGAAGCCAAAAACATTCAGTACTTC; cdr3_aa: CASSEAYREAKNIQYF
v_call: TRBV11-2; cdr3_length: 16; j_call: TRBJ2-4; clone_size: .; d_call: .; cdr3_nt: TGTGCCAGCAGCTTAGGAACCCGCCGAGCCAAAAACATTCAGTACTTC; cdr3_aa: CASSLGTRRAKNIQYF
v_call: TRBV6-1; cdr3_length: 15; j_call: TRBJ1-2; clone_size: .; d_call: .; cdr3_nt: TGTGCCAGCAGTGAAGTCTTAGCTCTTAACTATGGCTACACCTTC; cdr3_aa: CASSEVLALNYGYTF
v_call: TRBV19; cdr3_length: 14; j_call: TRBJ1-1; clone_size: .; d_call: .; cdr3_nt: TGTGCCAGTAGTCTCCGCGGGGGGAACACTGAAGCTTTCTTT; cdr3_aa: CASSLRGGNTEAFF
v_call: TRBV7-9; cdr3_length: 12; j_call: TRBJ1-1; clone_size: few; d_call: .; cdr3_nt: TGTGCCAGCAGCCTGGTCTCAGTTGAAGCTTTCTTT; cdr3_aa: CASSLVSVEAFF
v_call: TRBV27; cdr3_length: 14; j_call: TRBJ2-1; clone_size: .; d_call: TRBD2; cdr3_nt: TGTGCCAGCAGTGCTAGCGGGGTTTACAATGAGCAGTTCTTC; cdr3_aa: CASSASGVYNEQFF
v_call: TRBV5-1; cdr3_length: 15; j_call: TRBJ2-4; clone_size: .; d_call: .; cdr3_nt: TGCGCCAGCAGCTTGTCGTGGGGACTGAGGAACATTCAGTACTTC; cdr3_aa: CASSLSWGLRNIQYF
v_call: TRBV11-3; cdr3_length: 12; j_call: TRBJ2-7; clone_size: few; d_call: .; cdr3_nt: TGTGCCAGCAGTCTTAAAGGGCACGAGCAGTACTTC; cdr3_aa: CASSLKGHEQYF
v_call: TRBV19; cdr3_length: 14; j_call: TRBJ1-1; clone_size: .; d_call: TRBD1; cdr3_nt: TGTGCCAGTAGTTTAGGACAGGCGAACACTGAAGCTTTCTTT; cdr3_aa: CASSLGQANTEAFF
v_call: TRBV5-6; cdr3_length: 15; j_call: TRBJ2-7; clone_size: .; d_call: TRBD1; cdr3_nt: TGTGCCAGCAGCTTCCCGGGACAGGAGATCTACGAGCAGTACTTC; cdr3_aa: CASSFPGQEIYEQYF
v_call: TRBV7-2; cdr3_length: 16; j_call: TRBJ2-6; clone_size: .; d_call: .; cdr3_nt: TGTGCCAGCAGCTTAGTAGGTGGGGCTGGGGCCAACGTCCTGACTTTC; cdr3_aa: CASSLVGGAGANVLTF
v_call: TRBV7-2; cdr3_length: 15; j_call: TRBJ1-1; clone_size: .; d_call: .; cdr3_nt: TGTGCCAGCAGCTTAGAGGGGGGATTGAACACTGAAGCTTTCTTT; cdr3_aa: CASSLEGGLNTEAFF
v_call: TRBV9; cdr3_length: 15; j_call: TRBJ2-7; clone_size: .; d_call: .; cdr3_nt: TGTGCCAGCAGTCCCCGCGGGGTCGACCCCTACGAGCAGTACTTC; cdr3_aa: CASSPRGVDPYEQYF
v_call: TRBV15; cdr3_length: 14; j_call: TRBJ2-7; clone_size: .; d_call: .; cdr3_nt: TGTGCCACCAGCCCCATGGTAGCAGAGTCAGAGCAGTACTTC; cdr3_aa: CATSPMVAESEQYF
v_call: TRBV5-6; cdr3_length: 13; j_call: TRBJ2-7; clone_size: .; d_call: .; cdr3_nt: TGTGCCAGCAGCTTGGCAGGTTCCTACGAGCAGTACTTC; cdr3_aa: CASSLAGSYEQYF
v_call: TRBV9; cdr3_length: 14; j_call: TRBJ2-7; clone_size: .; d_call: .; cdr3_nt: TGTGCCAGCAGCGCGCGCCTAAGCTCCTACGAGCAGTACTTC; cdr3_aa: CASSARLSSYEQYF
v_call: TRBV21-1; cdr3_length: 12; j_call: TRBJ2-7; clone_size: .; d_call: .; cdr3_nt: TGTGCCAGCAGCAAAGCCCTTAGTAAAGTCAACTTC; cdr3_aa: CASSKALSKVNF